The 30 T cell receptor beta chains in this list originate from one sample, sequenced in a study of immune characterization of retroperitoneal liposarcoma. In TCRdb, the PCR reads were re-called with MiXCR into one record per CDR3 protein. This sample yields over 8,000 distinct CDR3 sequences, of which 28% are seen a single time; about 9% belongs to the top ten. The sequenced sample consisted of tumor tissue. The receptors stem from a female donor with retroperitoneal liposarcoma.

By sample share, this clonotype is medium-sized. The CDR3 DNA sequence: TGTGCCAGCAGTTTAGTAGGGGCTCTCGGCGGGGAGCTGTTTTTT. Translated: CASSLVGALGGELFF. The J gene is TRBJ2-2, the V gene TRBV12-3 or TRBV12-4, with D tentatively TRBD1 (5 bases). The CDR3 sequence is 15 residues long. V gave up 1 base and J gave up 7 bases, with 13 bases separating them.

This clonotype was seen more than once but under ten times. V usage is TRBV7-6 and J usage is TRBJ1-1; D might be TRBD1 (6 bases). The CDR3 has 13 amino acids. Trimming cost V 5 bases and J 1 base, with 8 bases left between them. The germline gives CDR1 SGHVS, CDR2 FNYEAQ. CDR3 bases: TGTGCCAGCAGCCCCAGGGGGAACACTGAAGCTTTCTTT. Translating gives CASSPRGNTEAFF.

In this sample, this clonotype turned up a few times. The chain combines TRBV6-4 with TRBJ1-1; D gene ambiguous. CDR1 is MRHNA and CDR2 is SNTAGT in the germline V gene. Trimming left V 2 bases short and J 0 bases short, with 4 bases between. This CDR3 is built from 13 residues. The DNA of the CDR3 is TGTGCCAGCAGTGACGGAATGAACACTGAAGCTTTCTTT. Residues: CASSDGMNTEAFF.

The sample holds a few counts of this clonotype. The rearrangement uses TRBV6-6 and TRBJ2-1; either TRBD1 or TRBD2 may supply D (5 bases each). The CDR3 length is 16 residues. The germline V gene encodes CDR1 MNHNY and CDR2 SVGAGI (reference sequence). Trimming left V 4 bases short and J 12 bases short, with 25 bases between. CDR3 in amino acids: CASSLNSPGPTMTQFF. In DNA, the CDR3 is TGTGCCAGCAGTTTAAATAGTCCGGGACCAACAATGACGCAGTTCTTC.

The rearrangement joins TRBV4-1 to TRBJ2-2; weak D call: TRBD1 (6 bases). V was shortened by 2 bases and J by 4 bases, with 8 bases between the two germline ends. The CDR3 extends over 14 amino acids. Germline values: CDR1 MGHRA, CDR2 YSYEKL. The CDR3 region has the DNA TGCGCCAGCAGCCAACCCAGGGGCACCGGGGAGCTGTTTTTT. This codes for CASSQPRGTGELFF.

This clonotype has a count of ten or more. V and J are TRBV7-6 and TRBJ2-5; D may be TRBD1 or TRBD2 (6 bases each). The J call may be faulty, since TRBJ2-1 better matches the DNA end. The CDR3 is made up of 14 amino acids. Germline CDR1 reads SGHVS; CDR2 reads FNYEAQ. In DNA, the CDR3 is TGTGCCAGCAGCTTAGAACGGGGGCAAGAGACCCAGTTCTTC. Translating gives CASSLERGQETQFF.

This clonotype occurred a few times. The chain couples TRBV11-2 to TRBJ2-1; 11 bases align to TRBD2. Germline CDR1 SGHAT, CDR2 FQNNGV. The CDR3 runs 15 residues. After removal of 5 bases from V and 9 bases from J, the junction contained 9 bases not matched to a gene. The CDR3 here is CASSASSGRTVEQFF. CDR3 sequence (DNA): TGTGCCAGCAGCGCATCTAGCGGGAGGACGGTTGAGCAGTTCTTC.

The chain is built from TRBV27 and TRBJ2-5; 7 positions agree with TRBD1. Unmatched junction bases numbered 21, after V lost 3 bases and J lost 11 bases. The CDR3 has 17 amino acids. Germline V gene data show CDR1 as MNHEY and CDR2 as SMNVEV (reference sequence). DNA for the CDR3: TGTGCCAGCAGTTTTAAACAGGGGTTTTTGTCCTACAATGAGCAGTACTTC. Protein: CASSFKQGFLSYNEQYF.

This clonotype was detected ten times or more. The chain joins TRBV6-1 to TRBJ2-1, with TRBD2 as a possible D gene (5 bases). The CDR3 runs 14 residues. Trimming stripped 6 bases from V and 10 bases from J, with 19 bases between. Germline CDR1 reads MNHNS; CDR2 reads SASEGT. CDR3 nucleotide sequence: TGTGCCAGCAGCCCTCGTGGAGGTTTCCACGAGCAGTTCTTC. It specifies CASSPRGGFHEQFF.

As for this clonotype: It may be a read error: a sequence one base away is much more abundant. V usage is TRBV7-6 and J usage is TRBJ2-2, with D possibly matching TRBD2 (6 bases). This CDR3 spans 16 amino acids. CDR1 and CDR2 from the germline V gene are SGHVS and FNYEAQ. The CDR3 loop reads CASSPKGGGNTGKLFF. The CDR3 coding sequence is TGTGCCAGCAGCCCGAAGGGTGGGGGGAACACCGGGAAGCTGTTTTTT. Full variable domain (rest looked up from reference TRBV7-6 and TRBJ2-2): GAGVSQSPRYKVTKRGQDVALRCDPISGHVSLYWYRQALGQGPEFLTYFNYEAQQDKSGLPNDRFSAERPEGSISTLTIQRTEQRDSAMYRCASSPKGGGNTGKLFFGEGSRLTVL.

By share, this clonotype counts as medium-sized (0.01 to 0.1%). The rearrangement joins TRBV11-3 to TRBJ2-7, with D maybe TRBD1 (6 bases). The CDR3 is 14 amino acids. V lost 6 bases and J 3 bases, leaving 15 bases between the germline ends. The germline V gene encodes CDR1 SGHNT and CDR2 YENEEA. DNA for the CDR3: TGTGCCAGCAGTCCCAGGGGCAGTGACTACGAGCAGTACTTC. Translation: CASSPRGSDYEQYF.

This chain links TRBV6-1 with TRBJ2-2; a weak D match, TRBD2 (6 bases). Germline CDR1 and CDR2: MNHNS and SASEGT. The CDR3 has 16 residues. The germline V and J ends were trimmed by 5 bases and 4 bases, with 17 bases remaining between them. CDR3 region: CASSRFLAGFTGELFF. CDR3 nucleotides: TGTGCCAGCAGTAGATTTCTGGCGGGATTCACCGGGGAGCTGTTTTTT.

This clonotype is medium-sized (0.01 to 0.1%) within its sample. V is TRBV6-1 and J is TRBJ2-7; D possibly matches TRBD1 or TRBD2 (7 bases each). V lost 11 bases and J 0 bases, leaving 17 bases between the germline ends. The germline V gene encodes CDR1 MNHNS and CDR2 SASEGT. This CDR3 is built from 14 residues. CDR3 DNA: TGTGCCTCGGTGGGGGGGGACAGCTCCTACGAGCAGTACTTC. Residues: CASVGGDSSYEQYF.

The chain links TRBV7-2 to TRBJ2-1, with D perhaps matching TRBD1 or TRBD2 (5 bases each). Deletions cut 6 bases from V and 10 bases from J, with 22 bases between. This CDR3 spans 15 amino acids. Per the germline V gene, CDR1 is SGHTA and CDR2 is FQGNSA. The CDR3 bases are TGTGCCAGCAGTTCTCCGGGACCAGCGGTATACGAGCAGTTCTTC. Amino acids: CASSSPGPAVYEQFF.

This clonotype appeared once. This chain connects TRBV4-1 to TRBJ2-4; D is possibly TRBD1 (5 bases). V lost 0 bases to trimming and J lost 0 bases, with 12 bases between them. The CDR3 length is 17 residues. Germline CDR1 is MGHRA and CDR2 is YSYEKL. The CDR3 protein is CASSQEATGLAKNIQYF. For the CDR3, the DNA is TGCGCCAGCAGCCAAGAAGCCACAGGCCTAGCCAAAAACATTCAGTACTTC.

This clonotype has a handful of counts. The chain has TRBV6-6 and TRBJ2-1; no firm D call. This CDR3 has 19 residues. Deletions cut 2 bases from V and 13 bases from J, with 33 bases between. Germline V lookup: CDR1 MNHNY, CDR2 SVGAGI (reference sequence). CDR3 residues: CASSYAIWVARRYQETQFF. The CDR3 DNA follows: TGTGCCAGCAGTTACGCCATATGGGTGGCTAGACGGTACCAAGAGACCCAGTTCTTC.

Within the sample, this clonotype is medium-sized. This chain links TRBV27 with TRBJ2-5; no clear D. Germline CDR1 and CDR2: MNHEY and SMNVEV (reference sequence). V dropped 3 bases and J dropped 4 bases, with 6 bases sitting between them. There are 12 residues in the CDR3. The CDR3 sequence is CASSFVGETQYF. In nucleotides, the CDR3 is TGTGCCAGCAGTTTCGTAGGAGAGACCCAGTACTTC.

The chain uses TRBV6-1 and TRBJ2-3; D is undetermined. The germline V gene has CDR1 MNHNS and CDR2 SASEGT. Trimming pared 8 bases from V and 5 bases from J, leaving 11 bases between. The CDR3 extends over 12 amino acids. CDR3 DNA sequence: TGTGCCAGCTCTCCCTCGATAGATACGCAGTATTTT. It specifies CASSPSIDTQYF.

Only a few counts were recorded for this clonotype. CDR3 region: CASSQPVVDSGTQYF. In nucleotides, the CDR3 is TGCGCCAGCAGCCAACCCGTAGTAGATTCGGGGACCCAGTACTTC. The rearrangement links TRBV4-1 to TRBJ2-5, with unresolved D. The V end was cut by 2 bases, the J end by 7 bases, with 17 bases between. The CDR3 runs to 15 residues. CDR1 and CDR2 (germline): MGHRA, YSYEKL.

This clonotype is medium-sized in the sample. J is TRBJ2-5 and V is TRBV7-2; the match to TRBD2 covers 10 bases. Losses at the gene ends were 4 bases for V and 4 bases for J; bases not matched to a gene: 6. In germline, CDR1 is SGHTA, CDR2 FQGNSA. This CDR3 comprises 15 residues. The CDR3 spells CASSSPGLARETQYF. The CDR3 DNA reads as TGTGCCAGCAGCTCCCCGGGACTAGCGAGAGAGACCCAGTACTTC.

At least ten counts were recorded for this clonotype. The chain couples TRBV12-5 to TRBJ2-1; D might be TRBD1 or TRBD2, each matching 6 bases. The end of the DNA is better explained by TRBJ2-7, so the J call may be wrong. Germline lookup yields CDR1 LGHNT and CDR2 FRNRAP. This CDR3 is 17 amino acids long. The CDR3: CASGLATGTGVDNEQYF. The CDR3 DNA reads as TGTGCTAGTGGTTTGGCCACAGGGACGGGGGTAGACAATGAGCAGTACTTC.

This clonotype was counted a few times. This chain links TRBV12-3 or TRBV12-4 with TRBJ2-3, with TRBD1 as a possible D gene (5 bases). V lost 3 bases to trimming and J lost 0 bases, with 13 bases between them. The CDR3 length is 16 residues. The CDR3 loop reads CASSFGARTSTDTQYF. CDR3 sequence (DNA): TGTGCCAGCAGTTTTGGGGCGCGCACTAGCACAGATACGCAGTATTTT.

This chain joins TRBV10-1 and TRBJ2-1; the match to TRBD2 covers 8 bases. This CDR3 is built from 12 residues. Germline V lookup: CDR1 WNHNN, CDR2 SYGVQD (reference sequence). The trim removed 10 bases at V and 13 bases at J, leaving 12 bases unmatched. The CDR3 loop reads CATGLVRETQFF. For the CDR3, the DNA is TGCGCCACGGGACTAGTCCGGGAGACCCAGTTCTTC.

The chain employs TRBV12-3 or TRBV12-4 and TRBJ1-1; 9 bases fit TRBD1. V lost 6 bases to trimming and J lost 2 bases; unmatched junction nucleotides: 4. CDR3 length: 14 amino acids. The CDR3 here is CASSPTGGNTEAFF. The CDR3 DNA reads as TGTGCCAGCAGCCCGACAGGGGGAAACACTGAAGCTTTCTTT.

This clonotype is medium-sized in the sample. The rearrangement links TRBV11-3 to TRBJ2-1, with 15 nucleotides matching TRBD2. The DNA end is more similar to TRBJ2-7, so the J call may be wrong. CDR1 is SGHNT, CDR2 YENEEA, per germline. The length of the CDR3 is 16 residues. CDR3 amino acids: CASSLIGLAGGNEQYF. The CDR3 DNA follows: TGTGCCAGCAGCTTAATCGGACTAGCGGGAGGGAATGAGCAGTACTTC.

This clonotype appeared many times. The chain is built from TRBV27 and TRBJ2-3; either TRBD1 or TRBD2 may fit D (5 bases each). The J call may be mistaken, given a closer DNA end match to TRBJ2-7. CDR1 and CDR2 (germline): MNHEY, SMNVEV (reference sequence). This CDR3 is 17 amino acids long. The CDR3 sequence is CASGRDLRTASDDEQYF. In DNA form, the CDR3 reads TGTGCCAGCGGCAGGGACCTCCGGACCGCCAGTGACGATGAGCAGTACTTC.

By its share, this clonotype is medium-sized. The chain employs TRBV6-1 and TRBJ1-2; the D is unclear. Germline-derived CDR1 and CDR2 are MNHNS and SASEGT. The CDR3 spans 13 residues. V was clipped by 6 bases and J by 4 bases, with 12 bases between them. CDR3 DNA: TGTGCCAGCAGCACCCGCCTAGGCTATGGCTACACCTTC. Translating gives CASSTRLGYGYTF.

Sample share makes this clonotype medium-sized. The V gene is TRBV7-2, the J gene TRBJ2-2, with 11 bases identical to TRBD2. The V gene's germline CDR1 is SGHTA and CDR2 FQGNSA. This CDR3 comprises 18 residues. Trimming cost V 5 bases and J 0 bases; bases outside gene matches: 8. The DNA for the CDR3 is TGTGCCAGCAGCCCCGACCGACTAGCGGGGACGAACACCGGGGAGCTGTTTTTT. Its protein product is CASSPDRLAGTNTGELFF.

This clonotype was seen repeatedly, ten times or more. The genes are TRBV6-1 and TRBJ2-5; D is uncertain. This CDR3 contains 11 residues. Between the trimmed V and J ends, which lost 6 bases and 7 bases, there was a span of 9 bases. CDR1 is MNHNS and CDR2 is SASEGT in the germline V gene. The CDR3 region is CASSQGRTQYF. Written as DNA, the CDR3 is TGTGCCAGCAGCCAAGGACGGACCCAGTACTTC.

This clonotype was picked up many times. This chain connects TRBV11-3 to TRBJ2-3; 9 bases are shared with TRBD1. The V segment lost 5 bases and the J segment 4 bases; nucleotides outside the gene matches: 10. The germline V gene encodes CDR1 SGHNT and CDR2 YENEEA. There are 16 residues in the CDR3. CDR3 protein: CASSPGTGLSPDTQYF. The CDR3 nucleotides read TGTGCCAGCAGCCCTGGGACAGGGCTCTCCCCAGATACGCAGTATTTT.